This T cell receptor (beta chain) was sequenced in a study of tumor and adjacent non-tumor tissue in lung cancer. Overall study: Around 4.4 million productive TCRbeta reads were obtained per sample on average.

No cell sorting was done before RNA was extracted from the tissue. This non-tumor lung sample came from over 3 cm beyond the tumor edge. TCRbeta libraries were built with three rounds of nested PCR, modified from ARM-PCR. TCRdb fed the multiplex PCR reads into MiXCR, producing one record per CDR3 protein. The sample contains 40,000 to 45,000 distinct CDR3 sequences, around 67% of which appear only once. Of note for this clonotype: Antigen unknown. A junction end diverges from the germline sequence, so it may reflect a read error.

Study conclusions and caveats: Tumor tissue had significantly higher TCR diversity than normal lung. Normal lung showed higher cumulative top 100 clone frequency than tumor.

The length of the CDR3 is 13 residues. Germline V lookup: CDR1 WNHNN, CDR2 SYGVQD (reference sequence). J is TRBJ2-3 and V is TRBV10-1; D remains ambiguous. This receptor was obtained from a middle-aged woman with non-small cell lung cancer. The sequencing input was distant non-tumor lung tissue. Here the CDR3 reads CASGDFRADTQYF. The CDR3 DNA reads as TGCGCCAGCGGTGATTTCAGAGCAGACACGCAGTATTTT.